This is a list of T cell receptor beta chains from one sample in a study of blood T cell repertoires in COVID-19. Produced via immunoSEQ multiplex PCR; TCRdb's table is partial and in-frame only. The table records hundreds of thousands of clones, 75% to 90% of them present only once. Sample: PBMCs or T cells enriched from blood (not recorded which). The receptors originated from a man between 18 and 35 years old who had recovered from COVID-19. CDR3s leave out the opening cysteine and the closing phenylalanine or tryptophan.

TRBV11-2 | ASSLGGGEAF
TRBV3-1/TRBV3-2 | ASSPRKGLAGQETQY
TRBV19 | ASSIVGQLYGYT
TRBV21-1 | ASSKGLEISSYEQY
TRBV24-1 | ATSDSRTGMYGYT
TRBV25-1 | ASSESLIDSYGYT
TRBV11-2 | ASSLGRGQGARTEAF
TRBV3-1/TRBV3-2 | ASSQDPWTGEITEAF
TRBV7-9 | ASSLTPQQGFIMNTEAF
TRBV15 | ATSRERDGSYNEQF
TRBV4-1 | ASSQGQGTEAF